A single sample is the source of the 3 T cell receptor beta chains below, sequenced in a study of identical twins. TCRdb reprocessed the 5' RACE reads with MiXCR, giving one entry per CDR3 protein. The sample contains some 560,000 distinct CDR3 sequences, approximately 10% of which appear only once. Another study also made use of these data, one on yellow fever vaccine responses in identical twins.

What was sequenced was PBMCs. The receptors stem from a woman under 30 in good health.

The table lists this clonotype with many counts. The V and J genes are TRBV12-3 or TRBV12-4 and TRBJ1-5; 8 bases align to TRBD1. The CDR3 runs to 14 residues. V lost 6 bases and J lost 3; bases outside the gene matches: 4. This chain's CDR3 is CASRQGQVNQPQHF. The CDR3 nucleotides read TGTGCCAGCAGGCAGGGACAGGTCAATCAGCCCCAGCATTTT.

J is TRBJ2-1 and V is TRBV12-3 or TRBV12-4; tentatively, D is TRBD1 or TRBD2 (5 bases each). The CDR3 has 15 amino acids. Trimming pared 3 bases from V and 2 bases from J, leaving 11 bases between. Written as DNA, the CDR3 is TGTGCCAGCAGTTTCGTGGGGGACCCCTACAATGAGCAGTTCTTC. It specifies CASSFVGDPYNEQFF.

The chain joins TRBV15 to TRBJ2-1, with TRBD2 as a possible D gene (6 bases). V gave up 2 bases and J gave up 7 bases, with 18 bases separating them. The germline gives CDR1 LNHNV, CDR2 YYDKDF (reference sequence). CDR3 size: 16 residues. The CDR3 reads CATSRYPKEGRNEQFF. CDR3 DNA sequence: TGTGCCACCAGCAGATACCCAAAGGAGGGTAGGAATGAGCAGTTCTTC.